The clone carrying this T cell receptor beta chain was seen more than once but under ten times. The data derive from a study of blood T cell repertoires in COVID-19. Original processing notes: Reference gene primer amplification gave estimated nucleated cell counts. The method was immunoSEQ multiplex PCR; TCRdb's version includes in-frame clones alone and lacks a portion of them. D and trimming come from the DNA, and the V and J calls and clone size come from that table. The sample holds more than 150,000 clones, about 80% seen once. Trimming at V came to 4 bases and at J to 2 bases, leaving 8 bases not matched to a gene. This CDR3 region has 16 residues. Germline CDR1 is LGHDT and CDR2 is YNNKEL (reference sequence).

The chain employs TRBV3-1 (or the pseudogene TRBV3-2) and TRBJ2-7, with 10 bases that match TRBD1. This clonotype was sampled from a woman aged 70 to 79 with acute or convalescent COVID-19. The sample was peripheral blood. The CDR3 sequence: CASSPKWGQGPYEQYF. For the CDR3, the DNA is TGTGCCAGCAGCCCGAAATGGGGACAGGGGCCCTACGAGCAGTACTTC.